The T cell receptor (beta chain) described here comes from a study of T cells in localized non-small cell lung cancer. Profiled with immunoSEQ multiplex PCR; TCRdb holds only in-frame clones, not every one. The profile shows roughly 20,000 clones, 91% of them singletons. With 7 bases clipped from V and 1 base from J, the junction kept 6 bases outside the gene matches. Per germline, CDR1 MNHNS and CDR2 SASEGT. This CDR3 contains 15 residues. Notes on the study in general: Adjacent lung had a median around 60 of the 100 largest tumor clones. Heterogeneity cannot be ruled out, as sequencing used one tumor region only. Uninvolved adjacent lung had the highest recorded T cell clonality, with tumor below it. Longer overall survival associated with higher blood T cell density; shorter survival with higher adjacent-lung clonality.

With respect to this clone: Antigen unknown.

The chain carries TRBV6-1 and TRBJ1-5; TRBD1 agrees at 8 bases. The sequence was collected from a woman aged 40 to 75 with stage I lung adenocarcinoma. Source: peripheral blood, taken before any cancer treatment. CDR3 sequence reads: CASKGQALSNQPQHF. For the CDR3, the DNA is TGTGCCAGCAAGGGACAGGCCCTGAGCAATCAGCCCCAGCATTTT.